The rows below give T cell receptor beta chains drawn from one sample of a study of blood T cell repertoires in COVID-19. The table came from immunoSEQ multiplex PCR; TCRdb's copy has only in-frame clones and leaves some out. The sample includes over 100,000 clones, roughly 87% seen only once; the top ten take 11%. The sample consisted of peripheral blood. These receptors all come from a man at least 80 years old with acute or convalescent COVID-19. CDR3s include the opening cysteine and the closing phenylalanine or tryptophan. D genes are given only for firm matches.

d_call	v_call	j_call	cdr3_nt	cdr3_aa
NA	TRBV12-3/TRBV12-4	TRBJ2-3	TGTGCCACCCGAGCTGGGGGCTATACGCAGTATTTT	CATRAGGYTQYF
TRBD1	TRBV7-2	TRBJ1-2	TGTGCCAGCAGCAGTCAGGGGGAGGCTGGCTACACCTTC	CASSSQGEAGYTF
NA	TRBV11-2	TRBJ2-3	TGTGCCAGCAGCCGTCCCTCCACAGATACGCAGTATTTT	CASSRPSTDTQYF
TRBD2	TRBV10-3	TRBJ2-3	TGTGCCATCACCGCGGGGGGCACAGATACGCAGTATTTT	CAITAGGTDTQYF
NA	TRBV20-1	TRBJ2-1	TGCAGTGCTTTCGACTTAGATCAGTTCTTC	CSAFDLDQFF
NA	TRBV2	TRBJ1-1	TGTGCCAGCGGGCCTGGCACTGAAGCTTTCTTT	CASGPGTEAFF
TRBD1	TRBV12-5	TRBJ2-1	TGTGCTAGTGGTCCCCCGGGACAGGGAGCCAATGAGCAGTTCTTC	CASGPPGQGANEQFF
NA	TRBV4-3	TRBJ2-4	TGCGCCAGCAGCCAAGAACTAGGACTAGCCAAAAACATTCAGTACTTC	CASSQELGLAKNIQYF
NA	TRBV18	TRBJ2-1	TGTGCCAGCTCACCACGCTCCAGAAACAATGAGCAGTTCTTC	CASSPRSRNNEQFF
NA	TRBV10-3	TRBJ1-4	TGTGCCATCAGTGGTGGGGCGGCTAATGAAAAACTGTTTTTT	CAISGGAANEKLFF
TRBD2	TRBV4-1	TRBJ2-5	TGCGCCAGCAGCCTTGCGGGGGGGGAGACCCAGTACTTC	CASSLAGGETQYF
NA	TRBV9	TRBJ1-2	TGTGCCAGCAGCGACCACACAGGGAGAGGCTACACCTTC	CASSDHTGRGYTF
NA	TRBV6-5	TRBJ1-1	TGTGCCAGCAGCAGGGGTGGAGGCACTGAAGCTTTCTTT	CASSRGGGTEAFF
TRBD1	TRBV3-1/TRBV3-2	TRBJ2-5	TGTGCCAGCAGCCAAGATGCACGGGACAGGGACCAAGAGACCCAGTACTTC	CASSQDARDRDQETQYF
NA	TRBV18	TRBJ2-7	TGTGCCAGCTCGAAAGAGGAGGCGTTCAGCTCCTACGAGCAGTACTTC	CASSKEEAFSSYEQYF
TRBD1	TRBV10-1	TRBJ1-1	TGCGCCAGCGCCGAATCGGGACAGGGAGGGAAAGCTTTCTTT	CASAESGQGGKAFF
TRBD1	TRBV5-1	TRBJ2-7	TGCGCCAGCAGCCCTAGGACAGGGGATTACGAGCAGTACTTC	CASSPRTGDYEQYF
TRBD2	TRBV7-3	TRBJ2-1	TGTGCCAGCAGCTTAACGGGACTAGCCGCCGACAATGAGCAGTTCTTC	CASSLTGLAADNEQFF
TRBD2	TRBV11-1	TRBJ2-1	TGTGCCAGCTGTCCGGGACTAGTCCCCAATGAGCAGTTCTTC	CASCPGLVPNEQFF
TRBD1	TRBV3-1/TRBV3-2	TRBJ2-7	TGTGCCAGCAGCCACTTAGACCGGGACAGGGTGTCCTACGAGCAGTACTTC	CASSHLDRDRVSYEQYF
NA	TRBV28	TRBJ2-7	TGTGCCAGCAGACCACAGGGTCGCCGAACCGAGCAGTACTTC	CASRPQGRRTEQYF
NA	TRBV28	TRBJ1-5	TGTGCCAGCAGTTTCCCCGGACGGGGGAATCAGCCCCAGCATTTT	CASSFPGRGNQPQHF
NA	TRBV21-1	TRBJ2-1	TGTGCCAGCAGCAAAGCGCTGAGGGAGGACCTCAATGAGCAGTTCTTC	CASSKALREDLNEQFF